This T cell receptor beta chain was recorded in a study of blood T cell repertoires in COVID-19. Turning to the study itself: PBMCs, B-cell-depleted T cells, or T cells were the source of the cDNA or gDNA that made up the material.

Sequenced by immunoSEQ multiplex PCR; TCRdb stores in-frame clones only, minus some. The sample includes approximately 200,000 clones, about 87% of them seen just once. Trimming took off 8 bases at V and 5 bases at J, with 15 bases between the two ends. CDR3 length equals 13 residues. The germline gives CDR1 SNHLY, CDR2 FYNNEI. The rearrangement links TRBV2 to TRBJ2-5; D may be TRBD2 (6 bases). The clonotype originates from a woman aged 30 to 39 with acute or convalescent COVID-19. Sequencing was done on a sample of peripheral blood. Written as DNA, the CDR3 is TGTGCCAGCGGGACGGACGGAGGGGAGACCCAGTACTTC. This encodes CASGTDGGETQYF.